This TCR beta chain was sequenced during a study of stem cell transplantation in POMP-related autoinflammatory disease. Study background: Hypothesis: faulty thymoproteasomes impair CD8+ T-cell selection, skewing TRB repertoires. DNA chimerism showed 100% graft donor engraftment of neutrophils and platelets through one year. Findings and limits, study-wide: Patients with PRAID showed a restricted number of unique TRB V-J gene pairings.

In germline, CDR1 is SGDLS, CDR2 YYNGEE. V shed 3 bases and J 5 bases; nucleotides not matched to a gene: 3. CDR3 size: 14 residues. PRAID combined immunodeficiency and autoinflammation. This clone has only one observation. Its antigen is as yet unknown. Clones were sequenced by immunoSEQ multiplex PCR, and TCRdb holds only the in-frame ones, with some missing. The table lists under 9,500 clones, 88% of them singletons, with roughly an eighth in the top ten. The rearrangement joins TRBV9 to TRBJ2-1, with 9 bases aligning to TRBD2. Sequencing was performed on CD8+ T cells from PBMCs, taken after stem cell transplantation. This receptor was taken from a human patient with POMP-related autoinflammation and immune dysregulation (PRAID). Some of these T cells may belong to the graft donor. The CDR3, as DNA: TGTGCCAGCAGCGCCGGGACTAGCAACAATGAGCAGTTCTTC. Protein sequence: CASSAGTSNNEQFF. Full variable domain (rest looked up from reference TRBV9 and TRBJ2-1): DSGVTQTPKHLITATGQRVTLRCSPRSGDLSVYWYQQSLDQGLQFLIQYYNGEERAKGNILERFSAQQFPDLHSELNLSSLELGDSALYFCASSAGTSNNEQFFGPGTRLTVL.